A selection of T cell receptor beta chains follows, all from one sample in a study of T cells in Graves' hyperthyroidism and ophthalmopathy. TCRdb reprocessed the multiplex PCR reads with MiXCR, giving one entry per CDR3 protein. The repertoire includes about 520,000 distinct CDR3 sequences, roughly 20% of them detected once, and more than 20% sits in the top ten. Sequences were obtained from blood. These receptors came from a man aged 18 to 30 with Graves' hyperthyroidism. Both conserved end residues are trimmed from each CDR3. The D gene is left open where the match is weak.

- | TRBJ2-5 | TRBV11-3 | 13 | ASSLFGREAETQY
- | TRBJ1-5 | TRBV3-1 | 13 | ASSPGRADNQPQH
TRBD1 | TRBJ1-2 | TRBV7-9 | 16 | ASSSSVGTGGVGYGYT
- | TRBJ1-1 | TRBV19 | 10 | ASTSPPTEAF
- | TRBJ2-7 | TRBV11-2 | 11 | ASSFVQGWEQY
TRBD1 | TRBJ1-2 | TRBV28 | 14 | ASSLWTGMGTGGYT
- | TRBJ1-2 | TRBV12-3/TRBV12-4 | 10 | ASSFWPYGYT
- | TRBJ1-1 | TRBV20-1 | 13 | SARDRYRVETEAF
TRBD1 | TRBJ1-1 | TRBV18 | 12 | ASSLGQENTEAF
- | TRBJ1-1 | TRBV7-2 | 11 | ASRMNRVTEAF
TRBD2 | TRBJ2-7 | TRBV13 | 12 | ASSRAASGAEQY
TRBD1 | TRBJ2-7 | TRBV12-3/TRBV12-4 | 13 | ASSLAGRQGVEQY
TRBD1 | TRBJ1-2 | TRBV5-6 | 13 | ASSLTPVGQGRYT
- | TRBJ1-2 | TRBV4-2 | 13 | ASSQEGTSNYGYT
- | TRBJ2-5 | TRBV18 | 12 | ASSQSWTEETQY
- | TRBJ1-1 | TRBV11-2 | 13 | ASSLVSGEPPEAF
TRBD1 | TRBJ1-2 | TRBV7-9 | 13 | ASSHAAQGAGGYT
- | TRBJ2-5 | TRBV12-3/TRBV12-4 | 12 | ASFSSGGRETQY
- | TRBJ1-5 | TRBV12-3/TRBV12-4 | 10 | ASSSDDQPQH
TRBD1 | TRBJ1-1 | TRBV27 | 13 | ASRAFDRESTEAF
- | TRBJ2-2 | TRBV10-1 | 12 | ASSERQDTGELF
TRBD1 | TRBJ2-2 | TRBV15 | 13 | ATKAGTANTGELF
- | TRBJ2-5 | TRBV4-1 | 14 | ASSQLSTGRQETQY
TRBD2 | TRBJ2-2 | TRBV28 | 14 | ASSWALAGGPGELF
TRBD1 | TRBJ1-1 | TRBV3-1 | 17 | ASSHSGTGWGLMNTEAF
- | TRBJ2-2 | TRBV12-3/TRBV12-4 | 13 | ASSFSARVAGELF
- | TRBJ1-2 | TRBV9 | 12 | ASSVADAGHGYT
TRBD1 | TRBJ1-2 | TRBV27 | 11 | ASTTGTGGGYT
- | TRBJ2-3 | TRBV3-1 | 13 | ASSPLDAPADTQY
- | TRBJ2-7 | TRBV19 | 12 | ASSIRSSSYEQY
TRBD1 | TRBJ2-2 | TRBV28 | 16 | ASSLDEVTGTDTGELF
TRBD1 | TRBJ2-2 | TRBV4-1 | 14 | ASRPRDRGSTGELL
- | TRBJ1-5 | TRBV6-2/TRBV6-3 | 11 | ASSSGEHQPQH
- | TRBJ2-2 | TRBV7-8 | 12 | ASSPLGSGGELF
- | TRBJ2-2 | TRBV20-1 | 11 | SARDPNTGELF
- | TRBJ1-1 | TRBV5-1 | 10 | ASSLSGTEAF
TRBD1 | TRBJ1-2 | TRBV12-3/TRBV12-4 | 12 | ASSAGGAGYGYT